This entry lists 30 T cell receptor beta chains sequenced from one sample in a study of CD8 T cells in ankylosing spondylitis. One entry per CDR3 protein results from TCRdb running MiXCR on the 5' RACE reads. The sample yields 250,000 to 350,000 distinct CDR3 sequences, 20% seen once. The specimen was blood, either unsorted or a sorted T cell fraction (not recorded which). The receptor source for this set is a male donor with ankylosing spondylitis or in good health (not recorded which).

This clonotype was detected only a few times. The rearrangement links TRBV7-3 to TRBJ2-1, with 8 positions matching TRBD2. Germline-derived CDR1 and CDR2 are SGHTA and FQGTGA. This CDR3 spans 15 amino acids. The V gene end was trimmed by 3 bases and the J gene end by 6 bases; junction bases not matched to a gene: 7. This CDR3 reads CASSFRAGVSNEQFF. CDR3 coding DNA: TGTGCCAGCAGCTTCCGAGCGGGAGTAAGCAATGAGCAGTTCTTC.

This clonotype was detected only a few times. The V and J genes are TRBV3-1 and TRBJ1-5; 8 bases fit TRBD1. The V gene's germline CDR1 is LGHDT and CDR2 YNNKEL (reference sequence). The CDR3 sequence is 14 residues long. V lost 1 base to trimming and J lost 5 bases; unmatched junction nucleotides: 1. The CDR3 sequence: CASSQAGGHQPQHF. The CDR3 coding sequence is TGTGCCAGCAGCCAAGCAGGGGGCCATCAGCCCCAGCATTTT. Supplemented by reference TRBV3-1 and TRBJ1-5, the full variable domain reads DTAVSQTPKYLVTQMGNDKSIKCEQNLGHDTMYWYKQDSKKFLKIMFSYNNKELIINETVPNRFSPKSPDKAHLNLHINSLELGDSAVYFCASSQAGGHQPQHFGDGTRLSIL.

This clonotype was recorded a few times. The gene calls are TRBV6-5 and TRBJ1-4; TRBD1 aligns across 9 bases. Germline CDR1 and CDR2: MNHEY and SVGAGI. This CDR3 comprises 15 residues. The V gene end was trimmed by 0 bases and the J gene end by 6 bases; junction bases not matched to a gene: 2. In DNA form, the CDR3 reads TGTGCCAGCAGTTACTCGTGGACAGGGGATGAAAAACTGTTTTTT. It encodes CASSYSWTGDEKLFF.

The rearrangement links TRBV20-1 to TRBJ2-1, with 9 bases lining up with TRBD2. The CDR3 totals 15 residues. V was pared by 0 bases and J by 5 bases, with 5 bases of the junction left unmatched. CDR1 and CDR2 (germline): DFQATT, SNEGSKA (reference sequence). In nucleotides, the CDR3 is TGCAGTGCTAGAGATGGGCGGGAGGGTAACAATGAGCAGTTCTTC. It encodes CSARDGREGNNEQFF.

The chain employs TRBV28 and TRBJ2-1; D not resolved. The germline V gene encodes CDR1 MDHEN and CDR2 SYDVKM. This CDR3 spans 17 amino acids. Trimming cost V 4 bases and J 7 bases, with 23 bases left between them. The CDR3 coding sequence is TGTGCCAGCAGTTCGTTCTTCGCCATGCTCGACGGGAATGAGCAGTTCTTC. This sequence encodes CASSSFFAMLDGNEQFF.

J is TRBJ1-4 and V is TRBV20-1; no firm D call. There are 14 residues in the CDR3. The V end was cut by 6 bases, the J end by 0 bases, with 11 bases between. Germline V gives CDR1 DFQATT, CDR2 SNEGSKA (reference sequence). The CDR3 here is CSARPTATNEKLFF. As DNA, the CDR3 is TGCAGTGCCCGACCGACCGCAACTAATGAAAAACTGTTTTTT.

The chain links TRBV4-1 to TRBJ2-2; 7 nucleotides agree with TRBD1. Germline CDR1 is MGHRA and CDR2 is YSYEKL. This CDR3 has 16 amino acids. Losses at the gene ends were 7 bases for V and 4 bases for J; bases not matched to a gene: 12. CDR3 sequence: CASKGRGIESTGELFF. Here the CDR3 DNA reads TGCGCCAGCAAGGGCAGGGGGATTGAGAGCACCGGGGAGCTGTTTTTT.

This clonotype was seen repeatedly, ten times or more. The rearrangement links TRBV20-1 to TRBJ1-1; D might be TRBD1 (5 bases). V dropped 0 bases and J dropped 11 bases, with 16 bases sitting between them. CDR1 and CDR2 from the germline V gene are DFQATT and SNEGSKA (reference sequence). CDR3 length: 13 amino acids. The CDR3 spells CSARDRLGGTAFF. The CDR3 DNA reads TGCAGTGCTAGAGATCGGTTGGGGGGTACTGCTTTCTTT.

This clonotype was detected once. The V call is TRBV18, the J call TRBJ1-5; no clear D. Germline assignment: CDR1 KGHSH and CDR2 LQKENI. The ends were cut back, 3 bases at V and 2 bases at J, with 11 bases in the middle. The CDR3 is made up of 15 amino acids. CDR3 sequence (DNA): TGTGCCAGCTCACCGAATCAGGCGGGCAATCAGCCCCAGCATTTT. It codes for CASSPNQAGNQPQHF.

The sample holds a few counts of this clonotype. The CDR3 spells CASSDSASGASDTQYF. The CDR3 bases are TGTGCCAGCAGTGACTCAGCCAGCGGGGCTTCAGATACGCAGTATTTT. The chain combines TRBV6-4 with TRBJ2-3; the match to TRBD2 covers 7 bases. CDR1 MRHNA and CDR2 SNTAGT come from the germline V gene. The CDR3 loop spans 16 amino acids. The junction had 7 bases not matched to a gene; V was cut back by 0 bases and J by 4 bases.

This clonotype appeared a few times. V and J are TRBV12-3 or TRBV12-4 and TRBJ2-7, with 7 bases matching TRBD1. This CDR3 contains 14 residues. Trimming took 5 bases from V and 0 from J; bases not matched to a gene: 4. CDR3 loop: CASSPGQASYEQYV. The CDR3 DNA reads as TGTGCCAGCAGTCCCGGACAGGCCTCCTACGAGCAGTACGTC.

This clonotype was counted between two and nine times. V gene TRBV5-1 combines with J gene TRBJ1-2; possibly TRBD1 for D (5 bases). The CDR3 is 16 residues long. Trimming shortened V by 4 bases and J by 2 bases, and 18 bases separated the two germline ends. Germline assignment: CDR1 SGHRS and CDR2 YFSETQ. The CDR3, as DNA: TGCGCCAGCAGCGGATTAGGAGGGGAAGGGAACTATGGCTACACCTTC. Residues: CASSGLGGEGNYGYTF.

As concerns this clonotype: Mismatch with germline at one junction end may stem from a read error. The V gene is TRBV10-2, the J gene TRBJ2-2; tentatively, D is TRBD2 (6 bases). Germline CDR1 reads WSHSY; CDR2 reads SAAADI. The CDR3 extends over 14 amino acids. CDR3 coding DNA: TGCGCCAGCAGGGGGACTTTGAACACCGGGGCGCTGTTTTTT. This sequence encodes CASRGTLNTGALFF.

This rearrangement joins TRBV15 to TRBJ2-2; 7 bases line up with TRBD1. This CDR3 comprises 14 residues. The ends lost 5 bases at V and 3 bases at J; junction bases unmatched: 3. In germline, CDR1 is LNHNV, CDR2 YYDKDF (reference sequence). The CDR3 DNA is TGTGCCACCAGCCCGGGACAGTACACCGGGGAGCTGTTTTTT. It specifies CATSPGQYTGELFF.

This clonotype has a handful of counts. CDR3 nucleotide sequence: TGTGCCAGCAGCCTCAGAGGGGGGCGACAGGGGGCCTATGGCTACACCTTC. Translated, it gives CASSLRGGRQGAYGYTF. The V call is TRBV27, the J call TRBJ1-2; TRBD1 matches at 10 bases. Germline V lookup: CDR1 MNHEY, CDR2 SMNVEV (reference sequence). The CDR3 loop spans 17 amino acids. Trimming at V came to 6 bases and at J to 4 bases, leaving 14 bases not matched to a gene.

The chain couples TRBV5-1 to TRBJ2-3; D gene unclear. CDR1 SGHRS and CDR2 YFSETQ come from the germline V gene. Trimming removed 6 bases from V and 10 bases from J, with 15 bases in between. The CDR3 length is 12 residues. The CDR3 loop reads CASNHGQGAQYF. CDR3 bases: TGCGCCAGCAATCATGGGCAAGGCGCGCAGTATTTT. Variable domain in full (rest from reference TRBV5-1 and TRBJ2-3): KAGVTQTPRYLIKTRGQQVTLSCSPISGHRSVSWYQQTPGQGLQFLFEYFSETQRNKGNFPGRFSGRQFSNSRSEMNVSTLELGDSALYLCASNHGQGAQYFGPGTRLTVL.

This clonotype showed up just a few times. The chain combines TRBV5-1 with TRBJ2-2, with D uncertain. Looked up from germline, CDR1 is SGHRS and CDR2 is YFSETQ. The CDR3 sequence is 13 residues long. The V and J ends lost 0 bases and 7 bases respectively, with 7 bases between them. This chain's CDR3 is CASSLDGFGELFF. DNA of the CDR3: TGCGCCAGCAGCTTGGACGGGTTCGGGGAGCTGTTTTTT.

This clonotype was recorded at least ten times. The CDR3 DNA reads as TGTGCCAGCAGTGGGACTATTAGCACAGATACGCAGTATTTT. This codes for CASSGTISTDTQYF. The V gene is TRBV6-1, the J gene TRBJ2-3; the D gene is possibly TRBD2 (6 bases). V lost 4 bases and J 0 bases, leaving 8 bases between the germline ends. Germline values: CDR1 MNHNS, CDR2 SASEGT. This CDR3 spans 14 amino acids.

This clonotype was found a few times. The CDR3 region has the DNA TGCGCCAGCAGCTTCTTACAGCGGAAGCAGTTCTTC. Protein: CASSFLQRKQFF. The genes are TRBV5-1 and TRBJ2-1; D perhaps matches TRBD2 (5 bases). Trimming removed 2 bases from V and 11 bases from J, with 11 bases in between. This CDR3 has 12 amino acids. Germline V gene data show CDR1 as SGHRS and CDR2 as YFSETQ.

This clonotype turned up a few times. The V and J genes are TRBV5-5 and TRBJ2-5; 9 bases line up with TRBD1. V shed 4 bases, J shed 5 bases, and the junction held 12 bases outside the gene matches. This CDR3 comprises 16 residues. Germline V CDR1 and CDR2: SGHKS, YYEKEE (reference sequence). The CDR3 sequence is CASSPGPGQGWETQYF. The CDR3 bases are TGTGCCAGCAGCCCAGGCCCCGGACAGGGGTGGGAGACCCAGTACTTC.

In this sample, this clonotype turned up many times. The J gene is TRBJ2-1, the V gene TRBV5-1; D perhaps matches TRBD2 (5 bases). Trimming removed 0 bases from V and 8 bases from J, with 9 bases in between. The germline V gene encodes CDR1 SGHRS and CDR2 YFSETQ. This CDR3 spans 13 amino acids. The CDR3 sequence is CASSLEVGDEQFF. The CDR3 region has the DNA TGCGCCAGCAGCTTGGAGGTCGGGGATGAGCAGTTCTTC.

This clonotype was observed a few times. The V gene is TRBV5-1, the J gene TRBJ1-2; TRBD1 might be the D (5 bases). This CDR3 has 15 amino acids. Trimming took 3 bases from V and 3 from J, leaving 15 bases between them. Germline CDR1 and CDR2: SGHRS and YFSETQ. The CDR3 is CASSSGVGGYYGYTF. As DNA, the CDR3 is TGCGCCAGCAGCTCGGGGGTCGGGGGTTACTATGGCTACACCTTC.

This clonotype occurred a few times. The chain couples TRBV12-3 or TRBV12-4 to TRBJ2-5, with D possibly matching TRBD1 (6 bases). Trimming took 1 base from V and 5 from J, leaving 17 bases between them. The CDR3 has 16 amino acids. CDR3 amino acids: CASSLGGTLVRETQYF. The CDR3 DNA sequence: TGTGCCAGCAGTTTAGGGGGGACACTGGTAAGGGAGACCCAGTACTTC.

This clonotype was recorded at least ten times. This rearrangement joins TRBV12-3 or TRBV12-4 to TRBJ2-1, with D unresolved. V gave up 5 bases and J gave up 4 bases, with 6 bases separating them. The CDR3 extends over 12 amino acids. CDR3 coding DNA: TGTGCCAGCAGTCCCCTATACAATGAGCAGTTCTTC. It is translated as CASSPLYNEQFF.

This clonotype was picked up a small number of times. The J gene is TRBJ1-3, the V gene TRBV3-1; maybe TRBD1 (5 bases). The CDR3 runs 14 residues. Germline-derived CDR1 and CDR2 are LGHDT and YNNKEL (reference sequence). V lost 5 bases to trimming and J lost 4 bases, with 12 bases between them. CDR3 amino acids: CASSSLGLGNTIYF. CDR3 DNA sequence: TGTGCCAGCAGCTCCTTGGGGCTCGGAAACACCATATATTTT.

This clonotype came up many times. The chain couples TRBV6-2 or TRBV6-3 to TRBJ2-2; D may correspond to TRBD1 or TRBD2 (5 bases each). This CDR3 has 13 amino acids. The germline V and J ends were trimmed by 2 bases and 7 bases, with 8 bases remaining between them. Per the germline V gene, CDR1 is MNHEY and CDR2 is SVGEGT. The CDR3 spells CASSYGGIGELFF. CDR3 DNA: TGTGCCAGCAGTTACGGGGGTATCGGGGAGCTGTTTTTT.

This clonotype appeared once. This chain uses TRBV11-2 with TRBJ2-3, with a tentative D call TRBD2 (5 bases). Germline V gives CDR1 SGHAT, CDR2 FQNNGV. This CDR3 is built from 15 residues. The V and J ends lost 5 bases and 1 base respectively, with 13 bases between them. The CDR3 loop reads CASSPQRSRTDTQYF. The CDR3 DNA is TGTGCCAGCAGCCCCCAGCGGTCGCGCACAGATACGCAGTATTTT.

The CDR3 DNA follows: TGTGCCAGCAGCTTGATCGACACCCGATACAATGAGCAGTTCTTC. Its protein product is CASSLIDTRYNEQFF. The chain recombines TRBV5-6 with TRBJ2-1; D remains unclear. Germline CDR1 SGHDT, CDR2 YYEEEE. The ends were cut back, 1 base at V and 4 bases at J, with 12 bases in the middle. This CDR3 spans 15 amino acids.

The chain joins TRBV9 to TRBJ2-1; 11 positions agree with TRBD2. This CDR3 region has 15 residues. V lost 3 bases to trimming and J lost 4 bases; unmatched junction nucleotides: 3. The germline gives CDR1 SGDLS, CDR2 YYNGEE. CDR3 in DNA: TGTGCCAGCAGCGAGCGACTAGCGGGGTACAATGAGCAGTTCTTC. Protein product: CASSERLAGYNEQFF.

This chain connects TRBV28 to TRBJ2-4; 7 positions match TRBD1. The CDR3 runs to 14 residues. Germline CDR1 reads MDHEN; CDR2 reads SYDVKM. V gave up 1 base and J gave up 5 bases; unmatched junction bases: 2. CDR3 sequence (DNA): TGTGCCAGCAGTTTATATGGACAGGAAAACATTCAGTACTTC. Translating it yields CASSLYGQENIQYF.